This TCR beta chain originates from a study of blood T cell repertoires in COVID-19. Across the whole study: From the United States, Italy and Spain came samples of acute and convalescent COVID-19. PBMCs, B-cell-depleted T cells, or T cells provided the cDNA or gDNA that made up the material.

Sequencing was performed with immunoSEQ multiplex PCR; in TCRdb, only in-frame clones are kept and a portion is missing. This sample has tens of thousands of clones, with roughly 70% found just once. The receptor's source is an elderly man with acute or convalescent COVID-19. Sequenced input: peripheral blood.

In DNA, the CDR3 is TGTGCCAGCAGCTTAGTGGGACTGTTCTCTGGAAACACCATATATTTT. This gives the protein CASSLVGLFSGNTIYF. The chain uses TRBV7-8 and TRBJ1-3; tentatively, D is TRBD1 (5 bases). This CDR3 has 16 residues. Germline CDR1 SGHVS, CDR2 FQNEAQ. Trimming stripped 1 base from V and 0 bases from J, with 10 bases between.